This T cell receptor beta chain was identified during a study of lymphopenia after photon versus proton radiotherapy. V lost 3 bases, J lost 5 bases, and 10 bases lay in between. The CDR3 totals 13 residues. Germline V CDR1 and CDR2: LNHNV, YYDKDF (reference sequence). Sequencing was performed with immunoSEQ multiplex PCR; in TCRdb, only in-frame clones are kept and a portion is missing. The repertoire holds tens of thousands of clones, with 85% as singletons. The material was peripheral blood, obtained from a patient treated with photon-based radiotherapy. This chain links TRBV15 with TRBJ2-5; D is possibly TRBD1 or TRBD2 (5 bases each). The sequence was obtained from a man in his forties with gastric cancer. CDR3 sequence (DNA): TGTGCCACCAGCAGCCGGGGCCCGGAGACCCAGTACTTC. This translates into CATSSRGPETQYF.